This TCR beta chain was identified in a study of spatial heterogeneity in lung cancer. Study results and caveats: Ubiquitous and regional expanded TCR counts mirrored ubiquitous and regional nonsynonymous mutation counts, respectively. Counts of expanded intratumoral alpha and beta TCRs tracked tumor mutation counts.

TCRdb re-called the 5' RACE reads with MiXCR, one entry per CDR3 protein. The table lists about 10,000 distinct CDR3 sequences, around 50% of them singletons. Documented time point: sample taken at primary tumor resection. Researchers sequenced whole RNA taken from tumor, nontumor lung or frozen PBMC without sorting. Remarks on this clonotype: Its antigen remains unknown.

Germline V lookup: CDR1 MNHEY, CDR2 SVGAGI. V lost 6 bases and J lost 2, with 14 bases in between. The length of the CDR3 is 16 residues. This chain connects TRBV6-5 to TRBJ2-6; a weak D match, TRBD2 (5 bases). This TCR derives from a female donor with early-stage non-small cell lung cancer. The material sequenced was lung tumor tissue, taken at surgery. CDR3: CASSPIRGAGANVLTF. The CDR3 DNA follows: TGTGCCAGCAGCCCCATTCGGGGAGCTGGGGCCAACGTCCTGACTTTC.